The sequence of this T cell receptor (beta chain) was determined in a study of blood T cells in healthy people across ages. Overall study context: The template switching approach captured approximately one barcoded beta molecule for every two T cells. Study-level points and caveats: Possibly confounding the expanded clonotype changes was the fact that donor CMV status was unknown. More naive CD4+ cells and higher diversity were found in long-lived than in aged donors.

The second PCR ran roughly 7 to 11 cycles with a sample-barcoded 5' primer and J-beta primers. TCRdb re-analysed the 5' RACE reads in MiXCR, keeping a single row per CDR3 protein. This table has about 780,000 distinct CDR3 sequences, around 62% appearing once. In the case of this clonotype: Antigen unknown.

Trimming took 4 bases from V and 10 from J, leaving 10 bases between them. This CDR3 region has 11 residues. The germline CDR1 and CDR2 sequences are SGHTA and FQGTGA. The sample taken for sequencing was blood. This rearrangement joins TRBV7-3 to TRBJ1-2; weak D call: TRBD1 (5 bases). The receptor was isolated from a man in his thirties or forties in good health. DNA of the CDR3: TGTGCCAGCAGCTCAGGGCAGAACTACACCTTC. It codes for CASSSGQNYTF.